These 9 T cell receptor beta chains came from one sample sequenced in a study of early stage breast cancer tumors. This table comes from immunoSEQ multiplex PCR, and its TCRdb copy is limited to in-frame clones, with some not included. The table shows around 28,000 clones, with approximately 72% occurring only once. The sequenced sample was blood. Receptors originate from a person aged 45-65 years with breast cancer.

This clone occurred once. V usage is TRBV28 and J usage is TRBJ2-2, with 7 bases fitting TRBD1. V shed 2 bases and J 8 bases; nucleotides not matched to a gene: 8. The CDR3 consists of 15 residues. Looked up from germline, CDR1 is MDHEN and CDR2 is SYDVKM. CDR3 loop: CASSLMTGRQGELFF. DNA for the CDR3: TGTGCCAGCAGTTTAATGACAGGGCGTCAGGGGGAGCTGTTTTTT.

This clone has only one observation. The V and J genes are TRBV19 and TRBJ1-3; no firm D call. The CDR3 spans 13 residues. Germline V gene sequence: CDR1 LNHDA, CDR2 SQIVND (reference sequence). The V and J ends lost 3 bases and 0 bases respectively, with 3 bases between them. The CDR3 reads CASSMDSGNTIYF. DNA for the CDR3: TGTGCCAGTAGTATGGACTCTGGAAACACCATATATTTT.

This clone has a single count. The chain combines TRBV7-2 with TRBJ2-7; weak D call: TRBD2 (6 bases). This CDR3 comprises 16 residues. Germline CDR1 reads SGHTA; CDR2 reads FQGNSA. Deletions cut 0 bases from V and 0 bases from J, with 12 bases between. DNA for the CDR3: TGTGCCAGCAGCTTAGCTGGGTTCGGGAGCTCCTACGAGCAGTACTTC. Protein product: CASSLAGFGSSYEQYF. Full variable domain (rest looked up from reference TRBV7-2 and TRBJ2-7): GAGVSQSPSNKVTEKGKDVELRCDPISGHTALYWYRQSLGQGLEFLIYFQGNSAPDKSGLPSDRFSAERTGGSVSTLTIQRTQQEDSAVYLCASSLAGFGSSYEQYFGPGTRLTVT.

The rearrangement uses TRBV6-5 and TRBJ2-7; no firm D call. Germline assignment: CDR1 MNHEY and CDR2 SVGAGI. V was cut by 0 bases and J by 0 bases, with 6 bases left in between. The CDR3 is made up of 14 amino acids. CDR3 sequence: CASSYSRSSYEQYF. Written as DNA, the CDR3 is TGTGCCAGCAGTTACTCGCGCAGCTCCTACGAGCAGTACTTC.

The V call is TRBV13, the J call TRBJ2-2, with TRBD2 matching 8 bases. This CDR3 is built from 16 residues. CDR1 is PRHDT and CDR2 is FYEKMQ in the germline V gene (reference sequence). The V gene end was trimmed by 3 bases and the J gene end by 5 bases; junction bases not matched to a gene: 8. CDR3 DNA sequence: TGTGCCAGCAGCTTCCACAGTACTAGCGGTACCGGGGAGCTGTTTTTT. Its translation: CASSFHSTSGTGELFF. The full variable domain, rest sourced from reference TRBV13 and TRBJ2-2, is AAGVIQSPRHLIKEKRETATLKCYPIPRHDTVYWYQQGPGQDPQFLISFYEKMQSDKGSIPDRFSAQQFSDYHSELNMSSLELGDSALYFCASSFHSTSGTGELFFGEGSRLTVL.

This clone was counted between two and nine times. The J gene is TRBJ1-1, the V gene TRBV7-9; 8 bases map to TRBD1. CDR1 SEHNR and CDR2 FQNEAQ come from the germline V gene (reference sequence). Trimming took 5 bases from V and 5 from J; bases not matched to a gene: 10. The CDR3 is 15 residues long. The CDR3 nucleotides read TGTGCCAGCAGCCTCTTCAGGGGGCAAGGAACTGAAGCTTTCTTT. Translating it yields CASSLFRGQGTEAFF.

Turning to this clone: Compared with germline, one end of the junction differs, possibly owing to a read error. The J gene is TRBJ2-4, the V gene TRBV5-1; D is perhaps TRBD2 (6 bases). CDR1 SGHRS and CDR2 YFSETQ come from the germline V gene. CDR3 size: 12 residues. CDR3 coding DNA: TGCGCCAGCAGCTTGGGACTAGAAGTTATTGACTTC. It encodes CASSLGLEVIDF.

This rearrangement joins TRBV7-8 to TRBJ2-6; 9 bases are shared with TRBD1. The CDR3 totals 19 residues. V dropped 5 bases and J dropped 0; count of bases not matched to a gene: 11. Germline CDR1 and CDR2: SGHVS and FQNEAQ. In DNA, the CDR3 is TGTGCCAGCAGCCCTATTTTCGGGACAGGGAGCTCTGGGGCCAACGTCCTGACTTTC. This codes for CASSPIFGTGSSGANVLTF.

The V and J genes are TRBV6-6 and TRBJ2-3; D is unclear. CDR3 length: 12 amino acids. Trimming took 7 bases from V and 2 from J, leaving 7 bases between them. CDR1 and CDR2 from the germline V gene are MNHNY and SVGAGI (reference sequence). CDR3 coding DNA: TGTGCCAGCAACGACAACACAGATACGCAGTATTTT. Protein: CASNDNTDTQYF.